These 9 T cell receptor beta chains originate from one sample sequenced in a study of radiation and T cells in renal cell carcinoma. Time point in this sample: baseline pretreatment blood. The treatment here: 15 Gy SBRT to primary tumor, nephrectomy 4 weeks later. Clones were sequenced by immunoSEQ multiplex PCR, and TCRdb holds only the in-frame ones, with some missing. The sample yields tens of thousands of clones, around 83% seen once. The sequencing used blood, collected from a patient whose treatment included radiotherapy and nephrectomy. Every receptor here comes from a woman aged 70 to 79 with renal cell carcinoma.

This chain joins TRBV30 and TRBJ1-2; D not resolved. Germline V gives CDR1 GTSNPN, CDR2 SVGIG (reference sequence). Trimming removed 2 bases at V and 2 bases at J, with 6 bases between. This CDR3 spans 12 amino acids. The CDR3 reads CAWSTANYGYTF. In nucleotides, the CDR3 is TGTGCCTGGAGTACAGCAAACTATGGCTACACCTTC.

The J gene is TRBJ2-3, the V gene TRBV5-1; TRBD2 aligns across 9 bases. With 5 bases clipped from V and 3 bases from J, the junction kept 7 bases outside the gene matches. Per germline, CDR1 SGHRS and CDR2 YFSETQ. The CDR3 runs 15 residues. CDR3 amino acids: CASRPAGGGTDTQYF. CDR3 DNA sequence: TGCGCCAGCAGGCCAGCGGGGGGCGGGACAGATACGCAGTATTTT. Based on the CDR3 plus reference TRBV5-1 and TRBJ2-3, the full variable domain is KAGVTQTPRYLIKTRGQQVTLSCSPISGHRSVSWYQQTPGQGLQFLFEYFSETQRNKGNFPGRFSGRQFSNSRSEMNVSTLELGDSALYLCASRPAGGGTDTQYFGPGTRLTVL.

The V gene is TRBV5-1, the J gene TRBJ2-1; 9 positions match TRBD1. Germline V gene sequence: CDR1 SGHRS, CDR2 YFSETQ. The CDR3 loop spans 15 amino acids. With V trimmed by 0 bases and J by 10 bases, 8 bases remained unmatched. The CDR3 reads CASSLGGQGEIEQFF. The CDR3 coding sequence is TGCGCCAGCAGCTTGGGGGGACAGGGAGAGATCGAGCAGTTCTTC.

CDR3 sequence (DNA): TGTGCCAGCAGTTACTTAGGCTTAGAGGGGCAGCCCCAGCATTTT. Amino acids: CASSYLGLEGQPQHF. This chain connects TRBV6-6 to TRBJ1-5; D is possibly TRBD1 (5 bases). V was clipped by 1 base and J by 7 bases, with 14 bases between them. The CDR3 is made up of 15 amino acids. The germline V gene has CDR1 MNHNY and CDR2 SVGAGI (reference sequence).

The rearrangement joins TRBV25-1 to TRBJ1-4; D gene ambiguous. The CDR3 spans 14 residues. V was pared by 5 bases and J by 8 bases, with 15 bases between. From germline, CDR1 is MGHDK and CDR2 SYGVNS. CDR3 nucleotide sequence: TGTGCCAGCAGTCCCGGGAGGGTTGGGGAAAAACTGTTTTTT. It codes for CASSPGRVGEKLFF.

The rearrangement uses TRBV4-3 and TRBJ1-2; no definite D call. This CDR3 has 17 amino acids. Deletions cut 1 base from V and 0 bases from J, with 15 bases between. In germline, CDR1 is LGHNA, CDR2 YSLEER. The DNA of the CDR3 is TGCGCCAGCAGCCAAGTTTCCCTTCCAGGCACTAACTATGGCTACACCTTC. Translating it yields CASSQVSLPGTNYGYTF.

CDR3 DNA sequence: TGTGCCAGCAGTTTGGCTGGGGGTGCTGGGAGCACAGATACGCAGTATTTT. It codes for CASSLAGGAGSTDTQYF. V gene TRBV27 combines with J gene TRBJ2-3; D may be TRBD1 or TRBD2 (5 bases each). The CDR3 sequence is 17 residues long. Trimming took off 3 bases at V and 0 bases at J, with 16 bases between the two ends. Germline V gene data show CDR1 as MNHEY and CDR2 as SMNVEV (reference sequence).

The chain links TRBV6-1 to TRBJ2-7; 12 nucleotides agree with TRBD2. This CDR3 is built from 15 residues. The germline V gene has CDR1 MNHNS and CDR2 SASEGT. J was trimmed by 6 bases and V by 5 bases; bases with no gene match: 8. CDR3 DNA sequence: TGTGCCAGCAGTCCGACTAGCGGGGGTTCACGCGAGCAGTACTTC. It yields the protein CASSPTSGGSREQYF.

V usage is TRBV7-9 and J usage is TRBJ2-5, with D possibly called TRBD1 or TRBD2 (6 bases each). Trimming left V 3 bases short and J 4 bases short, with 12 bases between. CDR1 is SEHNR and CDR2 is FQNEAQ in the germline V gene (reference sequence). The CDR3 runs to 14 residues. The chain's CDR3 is CASSFWGAPETQYF. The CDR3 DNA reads TGTGCCAGCAGCTTCTGGGGGGCTCCAGAGACCCAGTACTTC.